This T cell receptor (beta chain) came from a study of human T cells and chemical hapten exposure. TCRdb independently ran MiXCR on the RACE reads; one entry per CDR3 protein. The sample includes approximately 160,000 distinct CDR3 sequences, around a quarter of them seen just once. With 5 bases removed from V and 4 bases from J, the gap between germline ends came to 12 bases. CDR1 is DFQATT and CDR2 is SNEGSKA in the germline V gene (reference sequence). The length of the CDR3 is 13 residues. The time point: patch test 3, about 24 weeks after DPC sensitization. Regarding treatment: therapeutic diphenylcyclopropenone sensitization with weekly scalp DPC. This clonotype was seen repeatedly, ten times or more.

V usage is TRBV20-1 and J usage is TRBJ1-5, with D uncertain. This specimen was whole blood, taken in connection with sensitization to the hapten diphenylcyclopropenone (DPC). This receptor was identified in a woman younger than 30 with alopecia areata. Some clones in this sample may be carry-over from other donors' samples. The CDR3 reads CSASLGRNQPQHF. The CDR3 coding sequence is TGCAGTGCTTCTCTTGGAAGAAATCAGCCCCAGCATTTT.